This TCR beta chain was sequenced in a study of T cell repertoires in cytomegalovirus infection. The overall study: TCR beta signatures that were public indicated CMV infection and matching HLA type.

One entry per CDR3 protein results from TCRdb running MiXCR on the reads. The data show some 180,000 distinct CDR3 sequences, roughly a fifth seen once. Study-wide findings and caveats: Accumulated public TCR beta family frequency recognized individuals carrying CMV together with the relevant HLA. Dominant in the ex vivo response were TCR beta clonotypes restricted by HLA-C and specific for CMV.

For this clonotype: Its cognate antigen is unknown.

CDR3 length: 13 residues. The V end was cut by 3 bases, the J end by 6 bases, with 11 bases between. The germline CDR1 and CDR2 sequences are LNHDA and SQIVND (reference sequence). Sequences were obtained from PBMCs. This sequence originates from a human donor in good health (CMV status not recorded). Some clones in this sample may be carry-over from other donors' samples. The V call is TRBV19, the J call TRBJ1-2; no clear D gene. This chain's CDR3 is CASSMEFSDGYTF. CDR3 DNA sequence: TGTGCCAGTAGTATGGAATTTTCAGATGGCTACACCTTC.